A single sample gave rise to the 20 T cell receptor beta chains below, sequenced in a study of beta chain features in type 1 diabetes. Expressed TCRB transcripts were sequenced, since all the RNA that had been isolated was reverse transcribed. Sequencing used immunoSEQ multiplex PCR; TCRdb keeps in-frame clones, though not all of them. The sample yields around 340,000 clones, 7.5% to 9% seen once. The source material was central memory CD4+ T cells from blood. The receptors were gathered from a woman aged 18-29 years in good health.

This clone was picked up a small number of times. The rearrangement joins TRBV7-8 to TRBJ2-2; D gene uncertain. V lost 2 bases, J lost 5 bases, and 12 bases lay in between. CDR3 length: 15 amino acids. Germline V lookup: CDR1 SGHVS, CDR2 FQNEAQ. CDR3 nucleotides: TGTGCCAGCAGCTTAATTGATCAAGTTACCGGGGAGCTGTTTTTT. As protein: CASSLIDQVTGELFF.

This clone has more than one count but fewer than ten. CDR3 bases: TGCGCCAGCAGCCAAGATTGGGCTGAGCCCCAGCATTTT. Protein product: CASSQDWAEPQHF. The rearrangement joins TRBV4-3 to TRBJ1-5; unclear D gene. CDR3 length: 13 amino acids. Germline V gene sequence: CDR1 LGHNA, CDR2 YSLEER. V was cut by 0 bases and J by 8 bases, with 8 bases left in between.

The chain employs TRBV7-8 and TRBJ2-7; maybe TRBD2 (6 bases). Germline V gives CDR1 SGHVS, CDR2 FQNEAQ. V was pared by 4 bases and J by 0 bases, with 13 bases between. The CDR3 runs 15 residues. CDR3 coding DNA: TGTGCCAGCAGCTCAGACCGGGACTTCTCCTACGAGCAGTACTTC. Residues: CASSSDRDFSYEQYF.

The chain couples TRBV27 to TRBJ2-5; 11 nucleotides line up with TRBD2. There are 17 residues in the CDR3. Germline V CDR1 and CDR2: MNHEY, SMNVEV (reference sequence). J was trimmed by 6 bases and V by 5 bases; bases with no gene match: 14. In DNA form, the CDR3 reads TGTGCCAGCAGTCAGGCTCAACTAGCGGGAGTAGGAAAGACCCAGTACTTC. It specifies CASSQAQLAGVGKTQYF.

This clone occurred many times. The chain recombines TRBV28 with TRBJ2-7; TRBD2 might be the D (6 bases). Trimming removed 6 bases at V and 2 bases at J, with 14 bases between. The CDR3 consists of 14 residues. Germline V CDR1 and CDR2: MDHEN, SYDVKM. The CDR3 loop is CASSRLSGTYEQYF. CDR3 bases: TGTGCCAGCAGCCGACTTAGCGGAACCTACGAGCAGTACTTC. The whole variable domain, remainder taken from reference TRBV28 and TRBJ2-7, is DVKVTQSSRYLVKRTGEKVFLECVQDMDHENMFWYRQDPGLGLRLIYFSYDVKMKEKGDIPEGYSVSREKKERFSLILESASTNQTSMYLCASSRLSGTYEQYFGPGTRLTVT.

This clone was seen repeatedly, ten times or more. This chain uses TRBV2 with TRBJ1-1; 8 bases map to TRBD1. Germline-derived CDR1 and CDR2 are SNHLY and FYNNEI. The CDR3 is made up of 14 amino acids. V shed 6 bases and J 0 bases; nucleotides not matched to a gene: 3. The CDR3: CASRGDRLNTEAFF. The CDR3 DNA follows: TGTGCCAGCAGGGGGGACAGGTTGAACACTGAAGCTTTCTTT.

This sequence joins TRBV25-1 and TRBJ2-5; possibly TRBD1 or TRBD2 for D (5 bases each). V lost 3 bases to trimming and J lost 7 bases, with 18 bases between them. The CDR3 is 15 amino acids. Germline V gene data show CDR1 as MGHDK and CDR2 as SYGVNS. The DNA for the CDR3 is TGTGCCAGCAGTGATATGGGACGAGCAAAATGGACCCAGTACTTC. This sequence encodes CASSDMGRAKWTQYF.

The genes are TRBV27 and TRBJ2-7; TRBD2 might be the D (5 bases). Trimming cost V 6 bases and J 4 bases, with 16 bases left between them. The germline V gene encodes CDR1 MNHEY and CDR2 SMNVEV (reference sequence). The CDR3 sequence is 14 residues long. CDR3 amino acids: CASRQLGSWYEQYF. DNA for the CDR3: TGTGCCAGCAGACAACTGGGGAGTTGGTACGAGCAGTACTTC.

This clone was counted between two and nine times. At one boundary the junction diverges from the germline segment, which might be a read error. The gene calls are TRBV28 and TRBJ2-3; D is perhaps TRBD2 (6 bases). The germline V gene has CDR1 MDHEN and CDR2 SYDVKM. CDR3 length equals 12 residues. In DNA, the CDR3 is TGTGCCAGCAGTCCCTCGGCTGGCGGGATGGGTTTT. Amino acids: CASSPSAGGMGF.

This clone occurred many times. V is TRBV27 and J is TRBJ2-1; unclear D gene. V lost 2 bases and J lost 0, with 8 bases in between. This CDR3 has 15 residues. Germline CDR1 MNHEY, CDR2 SMNVEV (reference sequence). CDR3 protein: CASSLVAVSYNEQFF. CDR3 DNA: TGTGCCAGCAGTTTAGTGGCAGTCTCCTACAATGAGCAGTTCTTC.

This clone was counted between two and nine times. The chain employs TRBV11-2 and TRBJ2-3; TRBD2 agrees at 7 bases. CDR1 is SGHAT, CDR2 FQNNGV, per germline. The CDR3 covers 19 residues. The trim removed 1 base at V and 2 bases at J, leaving 15 bases unmatched. The CDR3, as DNA: TGTGCCAGCAGCTTAGTCTCTCAACTAGCGACTATTATCACAGATACGCAGTATTTT. Amino acids: CASSLVSQLATIITDTQYF.

The V gene is TRBV5-6, the J gene TRBJ2-1, with 10 bases matching TRBD2. This CDR3 is built from 15 residues. J gave up 3 bases and V 4 bases, and 4 bases lay outside the gene matches. Looked up from germline, CDR1 is SGHDT and CDR2 is YYEEEE. The CDR3: CASSPSGRNYNEQFF. CDR3 nucleotides: TGTGCCAGCAGCCCTAGCGGGAGAAACTACAATGAGCAGTTCTTC.

This sequence joins TRBV2 and TRBJ2-1; no definite D call. The CDR3 is 14 amino acids. The germline CDR1 and CDR2 sequences are SNHLY and FYNNEI. Trimming stripped 2 bases from V and 4 bases from J, with 9 bases between. CDR3 residues: CASSERPDYNEQFF. CDR3 bases: TGTGCCAGCAGTGAAAGGCCGGATTACAATGAGCAGTTCTTC.

This clone occurred many times. The V and J genes are TRBV4-3 and TRBJ2-2; D remains unclear. From germline, CDR1 is LGHNA and CDR2 YSLEER. The CDR3 loop spans 16 amino acids. Trimming left V 2 bases short and J 1 base short, with 11 bases between. CDR3 DNA sequence: TGCGCCAGCAGCCAATTCTTTCGGCGGAACACCGGGGAGCTGTTTTTT. This encodes CASSQFFRRNTGELFF.

This chain uses TRBV6-1 with TRBJ2-6, with D uncertain. Between the trimmed V and J ends, which lost 7 bases and 5 bases, there was a span of 12 bases. CDR3 length equals 14 residues. CDR1 and CDR2 (germline): MNHNS, SASEGT. In DNA, the CDR3 is TGTGCCAGCACCAGCGCAGTTTGGGCCAACGTCCTGACTTTC. The encoded protein is CASTSAVWANVLTF.

In its sample, this clone was seen a few times. V gene TRBV7-2 combines with J gene TRBJ1-1; 8 nucleotides match TRBD1. The germline gives CDR1 SGHTA, CDR2 FQGNSA. The CDR3 has 13 amino acids. Losses at the gene ends were 6 bases for V and 8 bases for J; bases not matched to a gene: 8. The CDR3: CASRPGQVGEAFF. In nucleotides, the CDR3 is TGTGCCAGCAGGCCGGGACAGGTTGGGGAAGCTTTCTTT.

This sequence joins TRBV5-4 and TRBJ2-5, with a weak D call TRBD2 (7 bases). Germline-derived CDR1 and CDR2 are SGHNT and YYREEE (reference sequence). Trimming left V 1 base short and J 7 bases short, with 14 bases between. This CDR3 has 14 residues. CDR3 bases: TGTGCCAGCAGCTTGAACCAAGGGGGGGGGACCCAGTACTTC. Its protein product is CASSLNQGGGTQYF.

A few counts support this clone. The rearrangement joins TRBV6-5 to TRBJ1-4; 8 nucleotides agree with TRBD1. CDR1 MNHEY and CDR2 SVGAGI come from the germline V gene. The junction had 3 bases not matched to a gene; V was cut back by 5 bases and J by 4 bases. CDR3 size: 14 residues. Written as DNA, the CDR3 is TGTGCCAGCAGTCGGGACAGGCTTAATGAAAAACTGTTTTTT. Amino acids: CASSRDRLNEKLFF.

V gene TRBV5-1 combines with J gene TRBJ1-5; tentatively, D is TRBD1 (5 bases). The CDR3 sequence is 14 residues long. Germline CDR1 and CDR2: SGHRS and YFSETQ. V was clipped by 4 bases and J by 1 base, with 9 bases between them. The CDR3 spells CASSPGTSNQPQHF. As DNA, the CDR3 is TGCGCCAGCAGCCCCGGGACCAGCAATCAGCCCCAGCATTTT.

The sample holds a few counts of this clone. The genes are TRBV28 and TRBJ2-3; D not certain. This CDR3 comprises 13 residues. Germline CDR1 and CDR2: MDHEN and SYDVKM. Trimming left V 6 bases short and J 2 bases short, with 9 bases between. This chain's CDR3 is CASRRSNTDTQYF. CDR3 in DNA: TGTGCCAGCAGAAGGAGTAACACAGATACGCAGTATTTT.